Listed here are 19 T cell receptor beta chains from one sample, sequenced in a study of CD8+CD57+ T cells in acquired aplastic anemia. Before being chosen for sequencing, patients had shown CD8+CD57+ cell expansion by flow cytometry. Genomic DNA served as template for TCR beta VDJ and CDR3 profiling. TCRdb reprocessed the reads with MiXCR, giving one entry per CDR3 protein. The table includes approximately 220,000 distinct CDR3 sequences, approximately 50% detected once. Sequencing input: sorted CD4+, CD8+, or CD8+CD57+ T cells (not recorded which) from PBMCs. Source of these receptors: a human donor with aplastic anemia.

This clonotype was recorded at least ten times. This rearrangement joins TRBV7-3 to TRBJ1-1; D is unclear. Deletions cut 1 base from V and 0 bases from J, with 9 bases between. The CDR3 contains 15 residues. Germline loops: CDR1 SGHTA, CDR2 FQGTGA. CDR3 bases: TGTGCCAGCAGCTTAAGCCCCCACATGAACACTGAAGCTTTCTTT. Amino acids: CASSLSPHMNTEAFF.

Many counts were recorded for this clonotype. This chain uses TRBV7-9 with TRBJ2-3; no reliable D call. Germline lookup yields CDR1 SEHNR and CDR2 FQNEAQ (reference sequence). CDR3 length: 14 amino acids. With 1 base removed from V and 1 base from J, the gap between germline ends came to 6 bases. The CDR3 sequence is CASSLDGGTDTQYF. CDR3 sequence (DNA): TGTGCCAGCAGCTTAGATGGGGGCACAGATACGCAGTATTTT.

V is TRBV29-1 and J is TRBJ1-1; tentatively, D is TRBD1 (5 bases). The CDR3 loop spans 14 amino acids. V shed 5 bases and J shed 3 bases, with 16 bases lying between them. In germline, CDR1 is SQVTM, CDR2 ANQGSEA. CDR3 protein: CSVPGRVPDTEAFF. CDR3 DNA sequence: TGCAGCGTTCCGGGACGAGTCCCGGACACTGAAGCTTTCTTT.

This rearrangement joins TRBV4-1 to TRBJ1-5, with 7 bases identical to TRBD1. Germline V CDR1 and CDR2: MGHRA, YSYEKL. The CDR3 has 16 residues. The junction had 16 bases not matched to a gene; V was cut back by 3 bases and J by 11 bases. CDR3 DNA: TGCGCCAGCAGCCATCCATCCGGACAGGACCAAGAGACCCAGCATTTT. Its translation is CASSHPSGQDQETQHF.

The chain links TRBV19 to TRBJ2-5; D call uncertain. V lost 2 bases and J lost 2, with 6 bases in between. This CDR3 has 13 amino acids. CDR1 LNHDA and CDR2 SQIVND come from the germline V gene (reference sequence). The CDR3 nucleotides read TGTGCCAGTAGTATAAGGGTGCAAGAGACCCAGTACTTC. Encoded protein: CASSIRVQETQYF.

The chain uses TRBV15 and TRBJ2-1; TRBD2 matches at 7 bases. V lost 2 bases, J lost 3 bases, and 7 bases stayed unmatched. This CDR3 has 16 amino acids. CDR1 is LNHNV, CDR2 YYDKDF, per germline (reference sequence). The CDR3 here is CATSRPAAGDYNEQFF. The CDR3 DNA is TGTGCCACCAGCAGACCAGCCGCGGGAGACTACAATGAGCAGTTCTTC.

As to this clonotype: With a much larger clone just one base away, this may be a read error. CDR3 region: CSARTQQSWENEQSF. The CDR3 DNA reads TGCAGTGCTAGAACGCAGCAGTCATGGGAGAATGAGCAGTCCTTC. This chain connects TRBV20-1 to TRBJ2-1, with D tentatively TRBD2 (5 bases). The CDR3 consists of 15 residues. Germline assignment: CDR1 DFQATT and CDR2 SNEGSKA (reference sequence).

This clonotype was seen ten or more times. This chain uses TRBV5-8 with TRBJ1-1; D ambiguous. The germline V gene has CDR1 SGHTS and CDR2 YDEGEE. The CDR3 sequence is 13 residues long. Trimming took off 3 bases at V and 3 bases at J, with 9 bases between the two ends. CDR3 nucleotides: TGTGCCAGCAGCTCTACAGCTTACACTGAAGCTTTCTTT. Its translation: CASSSTAYTEAFF.

The CDR3 bases are TGTGCCAGCAGGCCCATTAACGTCTATGGCTACACCTTC. Its translation is CASRPINVYGYTF. The gene calls are TRBV7-2 and TRBJ1-2, with unresolved D. V dropped 6 bases and J dropped 4 bases, with 12 bases sitting between them. Per germline, CDR1 SGHTA and CDR2 FQGNSA. The length of the CDR3 is 13 residues.

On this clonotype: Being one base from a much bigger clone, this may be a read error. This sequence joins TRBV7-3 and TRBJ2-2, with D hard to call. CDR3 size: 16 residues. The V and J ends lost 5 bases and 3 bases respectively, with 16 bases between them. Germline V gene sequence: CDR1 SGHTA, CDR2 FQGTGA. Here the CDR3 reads CASSRVDLTDTGELFF. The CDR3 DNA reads TGTGCCAGCAGCCGAGTCGATCTGACGGACACCGGGGAGCTGTTTTTT.

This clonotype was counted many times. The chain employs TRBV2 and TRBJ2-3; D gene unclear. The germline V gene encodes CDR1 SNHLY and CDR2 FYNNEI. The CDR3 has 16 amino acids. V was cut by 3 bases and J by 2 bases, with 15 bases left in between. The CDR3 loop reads CASSEEPTFTTDTQYF. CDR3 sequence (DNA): TGTGCCAGCAGTGAGGAGCCTACATTTACCACAGATACGCAGTATTTT.

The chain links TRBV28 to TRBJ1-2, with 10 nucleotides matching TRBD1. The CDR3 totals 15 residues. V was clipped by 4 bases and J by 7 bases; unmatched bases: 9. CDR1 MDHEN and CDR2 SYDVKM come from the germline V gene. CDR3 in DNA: TGTGCCAGCAGTTCATCCGGGACAGGGGTTGGTGGCTACACCTTC. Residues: CASSSSGTGVGGYTF.

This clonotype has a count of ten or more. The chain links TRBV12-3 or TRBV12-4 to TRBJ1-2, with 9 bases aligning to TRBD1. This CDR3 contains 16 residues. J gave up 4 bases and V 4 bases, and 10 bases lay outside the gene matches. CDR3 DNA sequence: TGTGCCAGCAGTTCCACACATACAGGGGGCCTCTATGGCTACACCTTC. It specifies CASSSTHTGGLYGYTF.

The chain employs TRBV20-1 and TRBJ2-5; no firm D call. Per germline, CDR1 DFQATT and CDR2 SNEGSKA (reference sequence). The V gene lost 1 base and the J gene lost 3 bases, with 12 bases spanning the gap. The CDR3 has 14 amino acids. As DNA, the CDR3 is TGCAGTGCTAGAGCCCCTGACCCCGAAGAGACCCAGTACTTC. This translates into CSARAPDPEETQYF.

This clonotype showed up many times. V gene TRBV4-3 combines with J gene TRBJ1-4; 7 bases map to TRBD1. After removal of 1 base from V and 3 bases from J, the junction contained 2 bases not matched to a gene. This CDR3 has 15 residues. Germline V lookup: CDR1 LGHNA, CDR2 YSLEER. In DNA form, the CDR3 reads TGCGCCAGCAGCCAAGCGACAGGGTCTAATGAAAAACTGTTTTTT. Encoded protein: CASSQATGSNEKLFF.

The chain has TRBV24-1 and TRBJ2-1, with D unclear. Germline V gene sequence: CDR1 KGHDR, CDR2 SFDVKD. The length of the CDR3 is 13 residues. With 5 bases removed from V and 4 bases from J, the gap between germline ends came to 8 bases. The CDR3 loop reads CATSGRQYNEQFF. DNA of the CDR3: TGTGCCACCAGTGGTCGGCAGTACAATGAGCAGTTCTTC.

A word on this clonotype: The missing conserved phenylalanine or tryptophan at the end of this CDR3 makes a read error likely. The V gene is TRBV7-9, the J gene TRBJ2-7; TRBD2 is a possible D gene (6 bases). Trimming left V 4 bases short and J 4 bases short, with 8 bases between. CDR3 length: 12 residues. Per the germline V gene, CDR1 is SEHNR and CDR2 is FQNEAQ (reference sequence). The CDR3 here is CASSWGEYEQYS. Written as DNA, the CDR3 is TGTGCCAGCAGCTGGGGGGAGTACGAGCAGTACTCC.

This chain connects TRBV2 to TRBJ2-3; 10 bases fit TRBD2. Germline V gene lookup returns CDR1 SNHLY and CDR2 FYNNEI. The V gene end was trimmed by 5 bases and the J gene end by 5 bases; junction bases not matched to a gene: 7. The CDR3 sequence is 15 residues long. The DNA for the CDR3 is TGTGCCAGCAGTTACCCAGCGGGGGGGGGAGATACGCAGTATTTT. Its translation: CASSYPAGGGDTQYF.

In DNA form, the CDR3 reads TGTGCCAGCAGCTTATCACGGTACGGGGATAATGGCTACACCTTC. Translation: CASSLSRYGDNGYTF. J is TRBJ1-2 and V is TRBV7-9; no clear D. Germline V gene data show CDR1 as SEHNR and CDR2 as FQNEAQ (reference sequence). This CDR3 is 15 amino acids long. V lost 2 bases and J lost 6, with 16 bases in between.